This is a list of T cell receptor beta chains from one sample in a study of post-analysis software for immune sequencing data. TCRdb re-called the PCR reads through MiXCR, storing one row per CDR3 protein. The table includes approximately 360,000 distinct CDR3 sequences, less than 40% detected once. Material for sequencing was blood. Receptors originate from a girl aged 10-17 years with multiple sclerosis. CDR3s include the opening cysteine and the closing phenylalanine or tryptophan. Fields, in order: J gene, clone size, D gene, V gene, CDR3 protein, CDR3 DNA. A D gene is named only where the DNA matches it firmly. Expanded clones are given a class, and other clones once, few, many or no size at all.

j_gene: TRBJ2-3
abundance: few
d_gene: .
v_gene: TRBV15
CDR3aa: CATSRDPAATTDTQYF
CDR3nt: TGTGCCACCAGCAGAGATCCGGCAGCTACCACAGATACGCAGTATTTT

j_gene: TRBJ1-2
abundance: .
d_gene: .
v_gene: TRBV12-3/TRBV12-4
CDR3aa: CASSLALNYDYTF
CDR3nt: TGTGCCAGCAGTTTAGCCCTTAACTATGACTACACCTTC

j_gene: TRBJ2-1
abundance: few
d_gene: .
v_gene: TRBV11-2
CDR3aa: CASSLDLGELYRNEQFF
CDR3nt: TGTGCCAGCAGCTTAGATCTGGGAGAGCTTTACCGCAATGAGCAGTTCTTC

j_gene: TRBJ2-1
abundance: few
d_gene: .
v_gene: TRBV5-5
CDR3aa: CASSLVTSIDEQFF
CDR3nt: TGTGCCAGCAGCTTGGTTACTTCCATCGATGAGCAGTTCTTC

j_gene: TRBJ2-5
abundance: many
d_gene: .
v_gene: TRBV29-1
CDR3aa: CSVGPGRQETQYF
CDR3nt: TGCAGCGTGGGACCGGGACGACAAGAGACCCAGTACTTC

j_gene: TRBJ1-1
abundance: few
d_gene: TRBD1
v_gene: TRBV7-9
CDR3aa: CASSFTGTGFRTEAFF
CDR3nt: TGTGCCAGCAGCTTTACCGGGACAGGGTTTCGGACTGAAGCTTTCTTT

j_gene: TRBJ2-7
abundance: .
d_gene: TRBD1
v_gene: TRBV6-1
CDR3aa: CASARQGQVGYEQYF
CDR3nt: TGTGCCAGCGCGAGACAGGGACAAGTAGGCTACGAGCAGTACTTC

j_gene: TRBJ2-1
abundance: .
d_gene: TRBD1
v_gene: TRBV5-1
CDR3aa: CVSSGTGGPYNEQFF
CDR3nt: TGCGTCAGCAGCGGAACAGGGGGCCCCTACAATGAGCAGTTCTTC

j_gene: TRBJ2-5
abundance: .
d_gene: .
v_gene: TRBV19
CDR3aa: CASSPRSKGTQYF
CDR3nt: TGTGCCAGTAGTCCCAGATCTAAGGGGACCCAGTACTTC

j_gene: TRBJ2-1
abundance: few
d_gene: .
v_gene: TRBV5-1
CDR3aa: CASSLGILAYNEQFF
CDR3nt: TGCGCCAGCAGCTTAGGGATTCTGGCCTACAATGAGCAGTTCTTC

j_gene: TRBJ2-1
abundance: .
d_gene: .
v_gene: TRBV27
CDR3aa: CASSLETGYNEQFF
CDR3nt: TGTGCCAGCAGTTTAGAGACAGGATATAATGAGCAGTTCTTC

j_gene: TRBJ1-2
abundance: few
d_gene: .
v_gene: TRBV25-1
CDR3aa: CASSEYDFPSRASYGYTF
CDR3nt: TGTGCCAGCAGTGAATACGACTTTCCCTCAAGGGCCAGCTATGGCTACACCTTC

j_gene: TRBJ2-5
abundance: .
d_gene: TRBD2
v_gene: TRBV10-3
CDR3aa: CTISESGGGETQYF
CDR3nt: TGTACCATCAGTGAGTCGGGAGGGGGAGAGACCCAGTACTTC

j_gene: TRBJ2-7
abundance: few
d_gene: .
v_gene: TRBV4-2
CDR3aa: CASSQDRSGVYEQYF
CDR3nt: TGTGCCAGCAGCCAAGATCGAAGCGGAGTCTACGAGCAGTACTTC

j_gene: TRBJ2-7
abundance: few
d_gene: .
v_gene: TRBV9
CDR3aa: CASSGNIYGEQYF
CDR3nt: TGTGCCAGCAGCGGAAACATCTATGGGGAGCAGTACTTC

j_gene: TRBJ1-6
abundance: .
d_gene: .
v_gene: TRBV5-1
CDR3aa: CASSLNPGRANSPLHF
CDR3nt: TGCGCCAGCAGCCTGAATCCGGGACGGGCTAATTCGCCCCTCCACTTT